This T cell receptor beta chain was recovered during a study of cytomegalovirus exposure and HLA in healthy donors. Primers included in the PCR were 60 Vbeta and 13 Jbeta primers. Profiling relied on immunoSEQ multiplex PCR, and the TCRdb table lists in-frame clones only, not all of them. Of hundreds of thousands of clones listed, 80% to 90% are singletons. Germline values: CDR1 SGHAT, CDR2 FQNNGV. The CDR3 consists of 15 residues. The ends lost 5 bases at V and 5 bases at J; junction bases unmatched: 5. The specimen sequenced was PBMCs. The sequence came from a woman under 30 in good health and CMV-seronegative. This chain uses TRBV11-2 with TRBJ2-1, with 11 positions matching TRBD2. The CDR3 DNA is TGTGCCAGCAGCACCGGGACTAGCGGCGACAATGAGCAGTTCTTC. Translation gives CASSTGTSGDNEQFF. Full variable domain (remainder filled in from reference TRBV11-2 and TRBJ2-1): EAGVAQSPRYKIIEKRQSVAFWCNPISGHATLYWYQQILGQGPKLLIQFQNNGVVDDSQLPKDRFSAERLKGVDSTLKIQPAKLEDSAVYLCASSTGTSGDNEQFFGPGTRLTVL.